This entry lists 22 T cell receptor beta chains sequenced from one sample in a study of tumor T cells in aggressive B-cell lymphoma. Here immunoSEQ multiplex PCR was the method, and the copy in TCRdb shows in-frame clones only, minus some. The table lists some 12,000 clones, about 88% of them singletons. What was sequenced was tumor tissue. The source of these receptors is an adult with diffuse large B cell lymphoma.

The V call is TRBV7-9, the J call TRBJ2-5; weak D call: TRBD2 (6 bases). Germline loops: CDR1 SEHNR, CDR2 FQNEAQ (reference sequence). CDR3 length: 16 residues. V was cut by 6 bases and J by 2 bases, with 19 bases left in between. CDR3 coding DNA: TGTGCCAGCAGTTTTCGTGGGGGGACCTCTCAAGAGACCCAGTACTTC. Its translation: CASSFRGGTSQETQYF.

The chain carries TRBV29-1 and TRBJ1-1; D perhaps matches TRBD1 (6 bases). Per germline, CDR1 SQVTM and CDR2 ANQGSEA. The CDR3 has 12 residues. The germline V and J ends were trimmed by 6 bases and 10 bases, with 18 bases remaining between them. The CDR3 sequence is CSVGTGIGGAFF. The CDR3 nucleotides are TGCAGCGTAGGTACAGGGATCGGAGGAGCTTTCTTT. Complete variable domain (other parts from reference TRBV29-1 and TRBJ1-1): SAVISQKPSRDICQRGTSLTIQCQVDSQVTMMFWYRQQPGQSLTLIATANQGSEATYESGFVIDKFPISRPNLTFSTLTVSNMSPEDSSIYLCSVGTGIGGAFFGQGTRLTVV.

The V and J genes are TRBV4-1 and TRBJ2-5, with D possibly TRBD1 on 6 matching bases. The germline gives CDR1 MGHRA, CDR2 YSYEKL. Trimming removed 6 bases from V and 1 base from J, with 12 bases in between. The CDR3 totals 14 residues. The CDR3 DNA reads TGCGCCAGCAGTCGGACAGCTTTCCAAGAGACCCAGTACTTC. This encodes CASSRTAFQETQYF.

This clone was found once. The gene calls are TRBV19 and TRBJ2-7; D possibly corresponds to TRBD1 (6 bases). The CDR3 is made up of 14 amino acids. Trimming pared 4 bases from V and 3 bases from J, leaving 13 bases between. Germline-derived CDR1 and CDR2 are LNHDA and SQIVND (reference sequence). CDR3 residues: CASSRRQGSYEQYF. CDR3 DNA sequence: TGTGCCAGTAGTAGACGTCAGGGGAGCTACGAGCAGTACTTC.

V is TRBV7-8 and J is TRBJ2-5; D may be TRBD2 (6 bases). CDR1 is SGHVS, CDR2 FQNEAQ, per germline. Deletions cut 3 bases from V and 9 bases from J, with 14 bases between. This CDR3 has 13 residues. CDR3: CASSFQREIPQYF. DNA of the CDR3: TGTGCCAGCAGCTTCCAACGGGAGATTCCCCAGTACTTC. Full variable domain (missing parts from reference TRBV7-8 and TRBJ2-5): GAGVSQSPRYKVAKRGQDVALRCDPISGHVSLFWYQQALGQGPEFLTYFQNEAQLDKSGLPSDRFFAERPEGSVSTLKIQRTQQEDSAVYLCASSFQREIPQYFGPGTRLLVL.

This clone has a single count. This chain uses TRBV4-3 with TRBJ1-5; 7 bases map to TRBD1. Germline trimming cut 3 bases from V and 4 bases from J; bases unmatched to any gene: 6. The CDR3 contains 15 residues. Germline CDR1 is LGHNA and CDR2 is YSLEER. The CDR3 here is CASSQAQGDNQPQHF. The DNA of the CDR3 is TGCGCCAGCAGCCAGGCTCAGGGGGATAATCAGCCCCAGCATTTT.

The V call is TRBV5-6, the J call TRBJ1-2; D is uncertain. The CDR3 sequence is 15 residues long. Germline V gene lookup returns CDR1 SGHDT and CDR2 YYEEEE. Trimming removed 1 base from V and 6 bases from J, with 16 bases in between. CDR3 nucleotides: TGTGCCAGCAGCTTGCTGGAGTTGGCAGCCAATGGCTACACCTTC. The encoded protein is CASSLLELAANGYTF.

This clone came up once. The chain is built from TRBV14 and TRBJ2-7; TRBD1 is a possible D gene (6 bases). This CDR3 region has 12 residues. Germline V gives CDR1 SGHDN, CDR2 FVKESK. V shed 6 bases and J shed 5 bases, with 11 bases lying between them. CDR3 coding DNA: TGTGCCAGCAGTGCAGGGGTTCACGAGCAGTACTTC. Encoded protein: CASSAGVHEQYF. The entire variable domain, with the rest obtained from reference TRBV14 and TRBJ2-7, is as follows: EAGVTQFPSHSVIEKGQTVTLRCDPISGHDNLYWYRRVMGKEIKFLLHFVKESKQDESGMPNNRFLAERTGGTYSTLKVQPAELEDSGVYFCASSAGVHEQYFGPGTRLTVT.

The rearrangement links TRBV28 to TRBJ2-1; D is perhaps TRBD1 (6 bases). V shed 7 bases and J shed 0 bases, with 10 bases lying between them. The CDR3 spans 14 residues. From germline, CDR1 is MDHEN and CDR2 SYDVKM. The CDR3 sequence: CASIGGGSYNEQFF. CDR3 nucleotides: TGTGCCAGCATTGGGGGCGGCTCCTACAATGAGCAGTTCTTC.

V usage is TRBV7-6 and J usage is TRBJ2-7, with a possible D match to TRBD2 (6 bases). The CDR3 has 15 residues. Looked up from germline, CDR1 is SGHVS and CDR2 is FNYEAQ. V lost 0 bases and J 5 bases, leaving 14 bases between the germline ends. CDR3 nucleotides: TGTGCCAGCAGCTTAGCGGGGGGTCCCTGGGACGAGCAGTACTTC. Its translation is CASSLAGGPWDEQYF.

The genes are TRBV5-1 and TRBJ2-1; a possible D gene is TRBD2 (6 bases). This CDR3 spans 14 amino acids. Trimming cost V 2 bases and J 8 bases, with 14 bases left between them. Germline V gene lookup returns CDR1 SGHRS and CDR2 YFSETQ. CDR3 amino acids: CASSLAGRGDEQFF. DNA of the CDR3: TGCGCCAGCAGCTTAGCGGGTCGTGGGGATGAGCAGTTCTTC.

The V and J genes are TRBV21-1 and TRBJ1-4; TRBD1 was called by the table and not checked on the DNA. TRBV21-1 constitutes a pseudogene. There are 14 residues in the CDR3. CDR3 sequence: CASSKDHSNEKLFF. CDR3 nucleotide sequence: TGTGCCAGCAGCAAAGACCACAGTAATGAAAAACTGTTTTTT.

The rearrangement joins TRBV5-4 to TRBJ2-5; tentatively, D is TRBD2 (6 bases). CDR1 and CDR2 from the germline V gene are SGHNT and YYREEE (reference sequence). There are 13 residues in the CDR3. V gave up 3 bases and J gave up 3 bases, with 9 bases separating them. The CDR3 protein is CASSSREEETQYF. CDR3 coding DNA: TGTGCCAGCAGCTCAAGGGAGGAAGAGACCCAGTACTTC.

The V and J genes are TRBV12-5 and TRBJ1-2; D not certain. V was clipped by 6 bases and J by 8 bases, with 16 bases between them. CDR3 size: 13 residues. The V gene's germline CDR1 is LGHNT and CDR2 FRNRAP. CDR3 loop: CASGLGGVLGYTF. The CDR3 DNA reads TGTGCTAGTGGCCTTGGAGGCGTGTTGGGCTACACCTTC.

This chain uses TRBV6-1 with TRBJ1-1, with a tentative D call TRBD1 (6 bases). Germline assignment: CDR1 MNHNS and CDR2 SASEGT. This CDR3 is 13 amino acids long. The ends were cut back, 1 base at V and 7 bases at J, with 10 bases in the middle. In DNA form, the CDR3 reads TGTGCCAGCAGTGAAGACAGGGTGGGTGAAGCTTTCTTT. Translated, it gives CASSEDRVGEAFF.

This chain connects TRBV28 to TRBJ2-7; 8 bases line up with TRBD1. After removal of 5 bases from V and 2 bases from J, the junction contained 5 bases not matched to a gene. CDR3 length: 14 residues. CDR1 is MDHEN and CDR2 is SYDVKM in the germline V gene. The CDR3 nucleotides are TGTGCCAGCAGTCCTATACAGGGGGCCTACGAGCAGTACTTC. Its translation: CASSPIQGAYEQYF.

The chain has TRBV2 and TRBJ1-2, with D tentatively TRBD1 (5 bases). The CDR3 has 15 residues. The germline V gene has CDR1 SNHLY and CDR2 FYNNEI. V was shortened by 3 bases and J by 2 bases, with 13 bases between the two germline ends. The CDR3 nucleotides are TGTGCCAGCAGTGACTGGGGCGCGGTGAACTATGGCTACACCTTC. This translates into CASSDWGAVNYGYTF.

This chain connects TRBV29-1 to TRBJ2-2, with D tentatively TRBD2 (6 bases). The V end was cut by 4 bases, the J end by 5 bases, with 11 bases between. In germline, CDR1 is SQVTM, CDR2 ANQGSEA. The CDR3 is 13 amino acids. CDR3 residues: CSVVQGGTGELFF. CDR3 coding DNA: TGCAGCGTTGTTCAGGGAGGAACCGGGGAGCTGTTTTTT.

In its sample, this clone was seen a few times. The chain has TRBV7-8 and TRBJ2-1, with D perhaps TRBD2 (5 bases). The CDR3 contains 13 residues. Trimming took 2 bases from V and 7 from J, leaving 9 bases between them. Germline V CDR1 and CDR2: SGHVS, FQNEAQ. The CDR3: CASSLIGGNEQFF. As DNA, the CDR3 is TGTGCCAGCAGCTTAATAGGCGGGAATGAGCAGTTCTTC.

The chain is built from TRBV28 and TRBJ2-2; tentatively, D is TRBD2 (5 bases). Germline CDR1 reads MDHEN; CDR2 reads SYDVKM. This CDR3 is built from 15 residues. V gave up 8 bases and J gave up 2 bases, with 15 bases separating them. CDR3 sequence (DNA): TGTGCCAGCGCGGTTGAGGGTGGAAACACCGGGGAGCTGTTTTTT. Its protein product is CASAVEGGNTGELFF.

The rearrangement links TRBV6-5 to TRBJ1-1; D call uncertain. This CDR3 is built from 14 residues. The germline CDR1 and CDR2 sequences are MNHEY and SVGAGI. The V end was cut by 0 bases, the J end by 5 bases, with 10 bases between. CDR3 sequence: CASSYSVRGTEAFF. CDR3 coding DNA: TGTGCCAGCAGTTACTCGGTCCGCGGAACTGAAGCTTTCTTT.

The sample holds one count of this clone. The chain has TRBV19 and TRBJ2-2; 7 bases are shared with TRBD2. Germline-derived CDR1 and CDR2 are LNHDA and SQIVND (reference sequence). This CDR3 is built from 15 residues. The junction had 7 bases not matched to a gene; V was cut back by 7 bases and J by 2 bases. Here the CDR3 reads CASTEAGINTGELFF. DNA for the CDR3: TGTGCCAGTACGGAAGCGGGGATTAACACCGGGGAGCTGTTTTTT.